This T cell receptor (beta chain) was found in a study of blood T cell repertoires in COVID-19 (dated by TCRdb to the early 2020s). For the wider study: Samples covering the acute and convalescent phases of COVID-19 were provided by collaborators in the United States, Italy and Spain. The prospective study material was composed of cDNA or gDNA derived from T cells, B-cell-depleted T cells, or PBMCs. Nearly every sample came with metadata listing a de-identified subject ID, COVID-19 status, age in years and sex. The dataset comprised deeply sampled blood TCRbeta repertoires from subjects exposed to, actively infected with, or recovered from COVID-19. Where HLA class I and class II types were available, the types were taken from metadata supplied by the sample provider, not from assay-based typing. The samples were drawn from two sources: the first 160 participants of the ongoing ImmuneRACE study, and 1,000 to 1,500 subjects contributed by 6 global collaborators. The repertoires were released in a freely available public database intended as a resource for research on the immune response to SARS-CoV-2.

In regard to this clone: Its antigen remains undetermined. Per-nucleotide qualities are absent, and no much larger clonotype sits a single base away.

Results the study describes overall, beyond this receptor: How much clinical and demographic metadata was included differed by source and by participant, and the metadata was provided uncurated.

Each collaborating institution followed its own protocols to collect whole blood in K2EDTA tubes. For TCRbeta analysis, collaborator samples were shipped as frozen whole blood, as isolated PBMCs, or as DNA extracted from either sample type. TCRbeta CDR3 regions were amplified from genomic DNA by means of the immunoSEQ Assay, a bias-controlled multiplex PCR. The original methods were these. The number of nucleated cells in each sample was estimated from the amplification of reference gene primers within the assay. To quantify the absolute abundance of each unique TCRbeta CDR3 rearrangement, sequence reads were collapsed and filtered. Productive Simpson clonality was computed per sample as the square root of Simpson's diversity index over productive rearrangements. TCRdb mirrors the immuneACCESS table, restricted to in-frame sequences. Some clones are absent from its copies; in checked studies, under half trace to an unresolved V gene, and the reason for the others is unknown. V and J calls plus clone size are reproduced from that table; the DNA served to infer D and trimming. A total of more than 80,000 clones appear in this sample, around 87% of them only once. Of the sample, roughly 5% is held by the ten largest clones.

The CDR3 spans 12 residues, from the cysteine through the phenylalanine. Left in the record is the CDR3 DNA by itself, 36 bases read in frame from the first base. V is reduced by 3 bases and J by 4 bases, leaving a spacing of 9 bases between them. From a lookup of the germline V gene, CDR1 and CDR2 are SQVTM and ANQGSEA. The source material was peripheral blood. The clonotype was recovered from a middle-aged man with acute or convalescent COVID-19. Recombination linked TRBV29-1 to TRBJ1-1; TRBD1 is perhaps the D gene, given 6 matching bases. CDR3 protein: CSVEQGSTEAFF. The nucleotides are TGCAGCGTTGAGCAGGGGAGCACTGAAGCTTTCTTT.